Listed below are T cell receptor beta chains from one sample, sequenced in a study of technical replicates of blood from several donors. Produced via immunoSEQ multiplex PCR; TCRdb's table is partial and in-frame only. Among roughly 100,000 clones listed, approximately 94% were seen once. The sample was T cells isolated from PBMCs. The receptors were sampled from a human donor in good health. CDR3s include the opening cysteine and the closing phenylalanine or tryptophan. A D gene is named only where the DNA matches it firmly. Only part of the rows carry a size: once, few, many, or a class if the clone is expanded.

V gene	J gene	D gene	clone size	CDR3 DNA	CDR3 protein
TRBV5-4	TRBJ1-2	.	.	TGTGCCAGCAGCTATGCACTAGACTATGGCTACACCTTC	CASSYALDYGYTF
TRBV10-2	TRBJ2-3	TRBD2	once	TGCGCCACCATCTCAGGACTAGCGGGAGGCACAGATACGCAGTATTTT	CATISGLAGGTDTQYF
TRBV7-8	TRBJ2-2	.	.	TGTGCCAGCAGCTTAGGTCTAAGGGACACCGACACCGGGGAGCTGTTTTTT	CASSLGLRDTDTGELFF
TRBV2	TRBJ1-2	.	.	TGTGCCAGCGCGACAGCACCGCTCTATGGCTACACCTTC	CASATAPLYGYTF
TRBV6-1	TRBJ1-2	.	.	TGTGCCAGCAGTGAAAATGGAGACCAAAGCTACACCTTC	CASSENGDQSYTF
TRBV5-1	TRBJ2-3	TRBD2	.	TGCGCCAGCAGCTGGGTAGCGGGGTCCATCACAGATACGCAGTATTTT	CASSWVAGSITDTQYF
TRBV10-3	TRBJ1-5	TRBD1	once	TGTGCCATCAGTGAGGCGGGACAGGGAAATCAGCCCCAGCATTTT	CAISEAGQGNQPQHF
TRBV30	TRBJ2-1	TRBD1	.	TGTGCCTGGACGAGGGGGACAGGGCTGTCAAATGAGCAGTTCTTC	CAWTRGTGLSNEQFF
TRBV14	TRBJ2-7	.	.	TGTGCCAGCGGGCCCTCCTACGAGCAGTACTTC	CASGPSYEQYF
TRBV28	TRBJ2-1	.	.	TGTGCCGTACAAATGGGGGGTGAGGGTTATTACAATGAGCAGTTCTTC	CAVQMGGEGYYNEQFF
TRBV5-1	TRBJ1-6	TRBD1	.	TGCGCCAGCACCCGGGACAGGGGTAATTCACCCCTCCACTTT	CASTRDRGNSPLHF
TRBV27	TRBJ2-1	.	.	TGTGCCAGCAGCCTTGGGGGCCACAATGAGCAGTTCTTC	CASSLGGHNEQFF
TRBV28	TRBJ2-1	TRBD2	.	TGTGCCAGCAGTCCTCTGACTAGCGGGACTTACAATGAGCAGTTCTTC	CASSPLTSGTYNEQFF
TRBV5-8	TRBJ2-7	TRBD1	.	TGTGCCAGCAGCTTGAAATTAGGACAGGGGGCCTACGAGCAGTACTTC	CASSLKLGQGAYEQYF
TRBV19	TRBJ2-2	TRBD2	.	TGTGCCAGTAGTATCCGACTAGCGGGAGGGTCGGCCGGGGAGCTGTTTTTT	CASSIRLAGGSAGELFF
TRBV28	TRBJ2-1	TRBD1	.	TGTGCCAGCAGATCGCAGGGGGCCTACAATGAGCAGTTCTTC	CASRSQGAYNEQFF
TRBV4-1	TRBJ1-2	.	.	TGCGCCAGCAGCCGATCGAGCGGGGATGGCTACACCTTC	CASSRSSGDGYTF
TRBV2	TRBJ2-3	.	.	TGTGCCACCTCGAGGGAGGCGCATGGCACAGATACGCAGTATTTT	CATSREAHGTDTQYF
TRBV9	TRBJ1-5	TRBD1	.	TGTGCCAGCAGCAAGACAGGGTTGAGCAATCAGCCCCAGCATTTT	CASSKTGLSNQPQHF
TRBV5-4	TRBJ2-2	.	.	TGTGCCAGCACCGGGACGAGGGAGGTCGCCGGGGAGCTGTTTTTT	CASTGTREVAGELFF
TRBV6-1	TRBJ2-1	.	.	TGTGCCAGCAGTGAAGCGAGGTGGACAGTACCTTACAATGAGCAGTTCTTC	CASSEARWTVPYNEQFF
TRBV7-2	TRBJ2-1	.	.	TGTGCCAGCAGCGGTTACGCAGCGTTAGGGGATGAGCAGTTCTTC	CASSGYAALGDEQFF
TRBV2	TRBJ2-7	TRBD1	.	TGTGCCAGCTCCGGGACAGGGGGCGTTGCCTACGAGCAGTACTTC	CASSGTGGVAYEQYF
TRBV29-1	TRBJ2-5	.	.	TGCAGCGTTGAGGGCTACGAGGAGACCCAGTACTTC	CSVEGYEETQYF
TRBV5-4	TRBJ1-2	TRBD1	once	TGTGCCAGCAATTCTGGGACAGGGGGCTATGGCTACACCTTC	CASNSGTGGYGYTF
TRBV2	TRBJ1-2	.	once	TGTGCCAGCAGTGAAGCATGGGGTATTCGGGGCTATGGCTACACCTTC	CASSEAWGIRGYGYTF
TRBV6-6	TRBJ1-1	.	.	TGTGCCAGCAGTAAACAGGTGAACACTGAAGCTTTCTTT	CASSKQVNTEAFF
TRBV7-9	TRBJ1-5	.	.	TGTGCCAGCAGCCGTGGACAGAGCAATCAGCCCCAGCATTTT	CASSRGQSNQPQHF
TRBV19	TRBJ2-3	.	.	TGTGCCAGTAGTATCGCGGATACGCAGTATTTT	CASSIADTQYF
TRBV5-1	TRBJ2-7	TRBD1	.	TGCGCCAGCAGTACGGGACAGGGTCCCCACGAGCAGTACTTC	CASSTGQGPHEQYF
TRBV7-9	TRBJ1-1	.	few	TGTGCCAGCAGCTTAGTCGGGGGAATAGGCACTGAAGCTTTCTTT	CASSLVGGIGTEAFF
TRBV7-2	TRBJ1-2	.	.	TGTGCCAGCAAAGCTTCTATAACAGATTATGGCTACACCTTC	CASKASITDYGYTF
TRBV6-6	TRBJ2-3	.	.	TGTGCCAGCAGTTACGGGTCGAGGGAAAGCACAGATACGCAGTATTTT	CASSYGSRESTDTQYF
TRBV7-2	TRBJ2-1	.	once	TGTGCCAGCAGCCTGAACGTGGCCCGTAATGAGCAGTTCTTC	CASSLNVARNEQFF
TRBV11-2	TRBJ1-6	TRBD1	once	TGTGCCAGCAGCTTATGGGACAGCTTGATCAATTCACCCCTCCACTTT	CASSLWDSLINSPLHF
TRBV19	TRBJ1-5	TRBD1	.	TGTGCCAGTACGCCAGGACAGGGGGCATATAGCAATCAGCCCCAGCATTTT	CASTPGQGAYSNQPQHF
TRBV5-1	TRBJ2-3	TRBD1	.	TGCGCCAGCAGCTTGTTGGGGACAGGGGAGGGAGATACGCAGTATTTT	CASSLLGTGEGDTQYF
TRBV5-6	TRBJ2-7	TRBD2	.	TGTGCCAGCAGCCTAATGACTAGCGGGAGCATCTACGAGCAGTACTTC	CASSLMTSGSIYEQYF
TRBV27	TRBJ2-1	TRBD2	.	TGTGCCAGCAGTGATCCAAGCGGGGGTGAGCAGTTCTTC	CASSDPSGGEQFF
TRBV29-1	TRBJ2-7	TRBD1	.	TGCAGCGCCCTTACAGGGGGCGAGTACGAGCAGTACTTC	CSALTGGEYEQYF
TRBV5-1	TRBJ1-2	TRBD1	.	TGCGCCAGCAGCCTCCGGGACAGTGCTAACTATGGCTACACCTTC	CASSLRDSANYGYTF
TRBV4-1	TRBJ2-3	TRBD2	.	TGCGCCAGCAGCCAAGATACCCTCCCGGGACTAGCGGGGTGGGGTGCAGATACGCAGTATTTT	CASSQDTLPGLAGWGADTQYF
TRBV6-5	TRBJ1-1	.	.	TGTGCCAGCACCTGGGGGGGGCGGAGATCTGAAGCTTTCTTT	CASTWGGRRSEAFF
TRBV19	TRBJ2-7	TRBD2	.	TGTGCCAGTAGCCCCGGACTAGCTCTCTACGAGCAGTACTTC	CASSPGLALYEQYF
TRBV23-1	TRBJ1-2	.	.	TGCGCCAGCAGCCCAGGACAGAACTATGGCTACACCTTC	CASSPGQNYGYTF
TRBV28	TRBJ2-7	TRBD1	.	TGTGCCAGCAGTTCAGGGGGCCATACAAATTACGAGCAGTACTTC	CASSSGGHTNYEQYF
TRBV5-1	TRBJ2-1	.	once	TGCGCCAGCAGCCTGACATCCTACAATGAGCAGTTCTTC	CASSLTSYNEQFF
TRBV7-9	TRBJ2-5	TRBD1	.	TGTGCCAGCAGCTTAGGGGACAGCTATGACACCCAGTACTTC	CASSLGDSYDTQYF
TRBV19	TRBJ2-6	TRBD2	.	TGTGCCAGTATGGGACTAGCGGGGGGATCTGGGGCCAACGTCCTGACTTTC	CASMGLAGGSGANVLTF
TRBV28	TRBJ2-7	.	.	TGTGCCAGCAGTTTCCGGGTGGGCAGGGAATTGCCCTCCGGGGAGGAGTACTTC	CASSFRVGRELPSGEEYF
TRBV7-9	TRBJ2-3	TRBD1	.	TGTGCCAGCAGCCTTGATCAAAGGGACAGGGGCACAGATACGCAGTATTTT	CASSLDQRDRGTDTQYF